These T cell receptor beta chains were read from a single sample in a study of response to subunit inactivated influenza vaccine. From the RT-PCR reads, TCRdb called clonotypes with MiXCR, one entry per CDR3 protein. The sample contains 650,000 to 800,000 distinct CDR3 sequences, approximately 14% of which appear only once. The sequencing used PBMCs from blood, collected less than 15 days before vaccination. The receptors come from a man aged 50-60 years who received an inactivated influenza vaccine. The CDR3 runs from the conserved cysteine through the conserved F or W. A D gene is named only where the DNA matches it firmly. Rows give clone size only sometimes, using once, few, many, or a class for an expanded clone.

abundance: few; j_gene: TRBJ2-2; d_gene: -; v_gene: TRBV3-1; CDR3nt: TGTGCCAGCAGTCTCCGGGTAGTTGCCGGGGAGCTGTTTTTT; CDR3aa: CASSLRVVAGELFF
abundance: -; j_gene: TRBJ2-7; d_gene: -; v_gene: TRBV7-2; CDR3nt: TGTGCCAGCAGCCCCCGCCAGAACTACGAGCAGTACTTC; CDR3aa: CASSPRQNYEQYF
abundance: few; j_gene: TRBJ2-7; d_gene: TRBD1; v_gene: TRBV5-4; CDR3nt: TGTGCCAGCAGCTGGACCGGGACAGGGGAGGACGAGCAGTACTTC; CDR3aa: CASSWTGTGEDEQYF
abundance: once; j_gene: TRBJ2-5; d_gene: -; v_gene: TRBV5-1; CDR3nt: TGCGCCAGCAGCTTTTCCTTAGGTGCGCGTGGAGAGACCCAGTACTTC; CDR3aa: CASSFSLGARGETQYF
abundance: -; j_gene: TRBJ2-1; d_gene: TRBD2; v_gene: TRBV20-1; CDR3nt: TGCAGTGCTAGGGGGACTAGCGGGAGGGCCGGCAATGAGCAGTTCTTC; CDR3aa: CSARGTSGRAGNEQFF
abundance: -; j_gene: TRBJ2-3; d_gene: -; v_gene: TRBV3-1; CDR3nt: TGTGCCAGCAGTCCCGGGATACATAGCACAGATACGCAGTATTTT; CDR3aa: CASSPGIHSTDTQYF
abundance: few; j_gene: TRBJ1-1; d_gene: TRBD1; v_gene: TRBV5-6; CDR3nt: TGTGCCAGCAGCTGGGACAGGGAGGGCACTGAAGCTTTCTTT; CDR3aa: CASSWDREGTEAFF
abundance: many; j_gene: TRBJ2-3; d_gene: TRBD2; v_gene: TRBV5-1; CDR3nt: TGCGCCAGCAGCTTGCGGGGGGACACAGATACGCAGTATTTT; CDR3aa: CASSLRGDTDTQYF
abundance: -; j_gene: TRBJ1-1; d_gene: -; v_gene: TRBV7-9; CDR3nt: TGTGCCAGCAGCTCACCGGGACGCGCTGAAGCTTTCTTT; CDR3aa: CASSSPGRAEAFF
abundance: few; j_gene: TRBJ2-7; d_gene: TRBD2; v_gene: TRBV10-3; CDR3nt: TGTGCCATCAGCGGACTAGCGGATTCCTACGAGCAGTACTTC; CDR3aa: CAISGLADSYEQYF
abundance: -; j_gene: TRBJ2-3; d_gene: TRBD2; v_gene: TRBV12-3/TRBV12-4; CDR3nt: TGTGCCAGCAGTCCCCGACTAGCGGGAGGGCCCACAGATACGCAGTATTTT; CDR3aa: CASSPRLAGGPTDTQYF
abundance: -; j_gene: TRBJ1-3; d_gene: -; v_gene: TRBV4-3; CDR3nt: TGCGCCAGCAGCTACCGGGTTGGCGCGGGCACCTCTGGAAACACCATATATTTT; CDR3aa: CASSYRVGAGTSGNTIYF
abundance: many; j_gene: TRBJ2-2; d_gene: -; v_gene: TRBV3-1; CDR3nt: TGTGCCAGCAGCCAAGTGGCTCTAGAAACAAGGGGTACCGGGGAGCTGTTTTTT; CDR3aa: CASSQVALETRGTGELFF
abundance: -; j_gene: TRBJ2-3; d_gene: -; v_gene: TRBV11-3; CDR3nt: TGTGCCAGCAGCCGAAGCGGGCCCAGAGATACGCAGTATTTT; CDR3aa: CASSRSGPRDTQYF